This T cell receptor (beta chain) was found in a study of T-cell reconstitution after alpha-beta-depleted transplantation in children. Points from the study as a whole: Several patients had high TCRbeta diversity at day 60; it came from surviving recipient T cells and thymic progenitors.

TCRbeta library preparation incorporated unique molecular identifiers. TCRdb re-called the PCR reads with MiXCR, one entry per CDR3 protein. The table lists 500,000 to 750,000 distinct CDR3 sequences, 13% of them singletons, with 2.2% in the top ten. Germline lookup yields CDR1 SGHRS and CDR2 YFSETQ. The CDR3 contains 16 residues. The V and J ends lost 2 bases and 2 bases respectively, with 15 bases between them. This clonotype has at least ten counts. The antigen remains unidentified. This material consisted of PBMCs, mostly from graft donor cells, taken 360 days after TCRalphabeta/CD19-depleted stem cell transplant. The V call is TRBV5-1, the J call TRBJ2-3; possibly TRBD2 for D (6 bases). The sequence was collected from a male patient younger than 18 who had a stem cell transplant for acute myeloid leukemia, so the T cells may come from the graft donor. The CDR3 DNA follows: TGCGCCAGCAGCTTTGCGGGATGGATGAACACAGATACGCAGTATTTT. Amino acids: CASSFAGWMNTDTQYF.